This T cell receptor (beta chain) is drawn from a study of blood T cell repertoires in COVID-19. Whole-study context: The United States, Italy and Spain supplied acute and convalescent COVID-19 samples. T cells, B-cell-depleted T cells, or PBMCs provided the cDNA or gDNA that served as material.

Original analysis: Cell counts per sample came from amplifying reference gene primers. The data were produced by immunoSEQ multiplex PCR, yet TCRdb's version contains in-frame clones alone and is incomplete. V and J calls and clone size are those listed in that table; D and trimming were worked out from the DNA. The sample holds approximately 220,000 clones; around 80% are singletons and the top ten take more than 25%. The length of the CDR3 is 15 residues. The ends lost 1 base at V and 4 bases at J; junction bases unmatched: 6. CDR1 SGHTA and CDR2 FQGNSA come from the germline V gene. This clonotype was sampled from a man in his forties or fifties with acute or convalescent COVID-19. This rearrangement joins TRBV7-2 to TRBJ2-7, with 8 bases fitting TRBD1. Material for sequencing was peripheral blood. The CDR3 DNA reads as TGTGCCAGCAGCTTAGGGGGGACAGGATCTTACGAGCAGTACTTC. Its protein is CASSLGGTGSYEQYF.